The 27 T cell receptor beta chains presented below share a single source sample, sequenced in a study of blood T cell repertoires in COVID-19. TCRdb's table, derived via immunoSEQ multiplex PCR, lists solely in-frame clones and lacks some. The sample records over 200,000 clones, 80% to 90% being singletons. Sequences were obtained from PBMCs or T cells enriched from blood (not recorded which). The receptors stem from a man aged 18 to 30 with acute COVID-19.

This chain uses TRBV28 with TRBJ2-2; possibly TRBD2 for D (5 bases). This CDR3 has 15 residues. V was pared by 7 bases and J by 7 bases, with 19 bases between. In germline, CDR1 is MDHEN, CDR2 SYDVKM. CDR3 residues: CASNLGGLFSGELFF. The CDR3 DNA sequence: TGTGCCAGCAACCTCGGCGGGTTATTTAGCGGGGAGCTGTTTTTT.

For the CDR3, the DNA is TGTGCCAGCAGCGTAGTCTCCAGTGACGAGCAGTACTTC. Its protein is CASSVVSSDEQYF. The gene calls are TRBV9 and TRBJ2-7; D remains unclear. The CDR3 has 13 residues. Trimming pared 0 bases from V and 5 bases from J, leaving 9 bases between. Germline CDR1 reads SGDLS; CDR2 reads YYNGEE. The full variable domain, rest sourced from reference TRBV9 and TRBJ2-7, is DSGVTQTPKHLITATGQRVTLRCSPRSGDLSVYWYQQSLDQGLQFLIQYYNGEERAKGNILERFSAQQFPDLHSELNLSSLELGDSALYFCASSVVSSDEQYFGPGTRLTVT.

The chain combines TRBV15 with TRBJ2-5; 10 bases fit TRBD1. Germline CDR1 reads LNHNV; CDR2 reads YYDKDF (reference sequence). Losses at the gene ends were 3 bases for V and 1 base for J; bases not matched to a gene: 2. The CDR3 runs 15 residues. CDR3 in DNA: TGTGCCACCAGCAGGGGGACAGGGGCCCAAGAGACCCAGTACTTC. This sequence encodes CATSRGTGAQETQYF.

The chain employs TRBV7-8 and TRBJ2-1, with 8 bases fitting TRBD2. V shed 4 bases, J shed 6 bases, and the junction held 11 bases outside the gene matches. The germline gives CDR1 SGHVS, CDR2 FQNEAQ. The CDR3 runs 16 residues. The CDR3 is CASSSVGVAGSNEQFF. As DNA, the CDR3 is TGTGCCAGCAGCTCCGTGGGAGTAGCGGGATCCAATGAGCAGTTCTTC.

The chain recombines TRBV18 with TRBJ1-2, with TRBD1 matching over 7 bases. This CDR3 spans 17 amino acids. Germline V lookup: CDR1 KGHSH, CDR2 LQKENI. Losses at the gene ends were 2 bases for V and 0 bases for J; bases not matched to a gene: 9. The chain's CDR3 is CASSPTNGGTANYGYTF. The CDR3 region has the DNA TGTGCCAGCTCACCAACCAATGGCGGGACAGCTAACTATGGCTACACCTTC. Filled out from reference TRBV18 and TRBJ1-2, the complete variable domain reads NAGVMQNPRHLVRRRGQEARLRCSPMKGHSHVYWYRQLPEEGLKFMVYLQKENIIDESGMPKERFSAEFPKEGPSILRIQQVVRGDSAAYFCASSPTNGGTANYGYTFGSGTRLTVV.

The J gene is TRBJ2-7, the V gene TRBV29-1; 11 nucleotides line up with TRBD1. The CDR3 is 15 amino acids. Trimming took 3 bases from V and 0 from J; bases not matched to a gene: 4. The germline V gene encodes CDR1 SQVTM and CDR2 ANQGSEA. CDR3 bases: TGCAGCGTTGAGGCCGGGACAGGGGGCTCCTACGAGCAGTACTTC. As protein: CSVEAGTGGSYEQYF.

The CDR3 DNA reads TGTGCCAGTGCCAAGGGGGACACCTATGGCTACACCTTC. It codes for CASAKGDTYGYTF. This chain connects TRBV6-5 to TRBJ1-2; D is possibly TRBD1 (6 bases). CDR1 and CDR2 from the germline V gene are MNHEY and SVGAGI. The CDR3 is made up of 13 amino acids. Trimming shortened V by 9 bases and J by 4 bases, and 15 bases separated the two germline ends.

This clone was picked up one time. J is TRBJ2-7 and V is TRBV18; D perhaps matches TRBD1 (6 bases). V was cut by 2 bases and J by 6 bases, with 11 bases left in between. The CDR3 consists of 13 residues. Germline CDR1 is KGHSH and CDR2 is LQKENI. This CDR3 is CASSPNREGEQYF. For the CDR3, the DNA is TGTGCCAGCTCACCAAACAGGGAAGGCGAGCAGTACTTC.

V gene TRBV11-2 combines with J gene TRBJ1-5, with 9 positions matching TRBD1. The germline V gene has CDR1 SGHAT and CDR2 FQNNGV. Trimming at V came to 5 bases and at J to 4 bases, leaving 3 bases not matched to a gene. The CDR3 length is 14 residues. The DNA for the CDR3 is TGTGCCAGCAGCCCGACAGGGGGGAATCAGCCCCAGCATTTT. It encodes CASSPTGGNQPQHF.

This chain connects TRBV19 to TRBJ1-4; D not resolved. This CDR3 is 18 amino acids long. Trimming stripped 1 base from V and 0 bases from J, with 15 bases between. CDR1 is LNHDA and CDR2 is SQIVND in the germline V gene (reference sequence). The CDR3, as DNA: TGTGCCAGTAGTATAGGGTTACGCCTAACTGCAACTAATGAAAAACTGTTTTTT. Translation: CASSIGLRLTATNEKLFF.

This chain uses TRBV20-1 with TRBJ2-3; D not certain. Germline CDR1 and CDR2: DFQATT and SNEGSKA (reference sequence). The CDR3 is 11 amino acids. The V end was cut by 1 base, the J end by 6 bases, with 5 bases between. The CDR3 DNA sequence: TGCAGTGCTAGAGCCGTTGATACGCAGTATTTT. Protein product: CSARAVDTQYF.

The chain is built from TRBV7-8 and TRBJ2-1, with D possibly matching TRBD2 (5 bases). The CDR3 runs 12 residues. Germline V CDR1 and CDR2: SGHVS, FQNEAQ. Trimming took 3 bases from V and 9 from J, leaving 9 bases between them. This CDR3 is CASSFLRGEQFF. In DNA form, the CDR3 reads TGTGCCAGCAGCTTTTTACGGGGTGAGCAGTTCTTC. Using reference TRBV7-8 and TRBJ2-1 for the parts outside the CDR3, the full variable domain is GAGVSQSPRYKVAKRGQDVALRCDPISGHVSLFWYQQALGQGPEFLTYFQNEAQLDKSGLPSDRFFAERPEGSVSTLKIQRTQQEDSAVYLCASSFLRGEQFFGPGTRLTVL.

The chain recombines TRBV30 with TRBJ2-1; the match to TRBD2 covers 11 bases. V lost 0 bases and J lost 5; bases outside the gene matches: 3. This CDR3 has 15 amino acids. Germline CDR1 is GTSNPN and CDR2 is SVGIG (reference sequence). The CDR3: CAWSVGLAGHNEQFF. CDR3 sequence (DNA): TGTGCCTGGAGTGTAGGACTAGCGGGCCACAATGAGCAGTTCTTC.

This sequence joins TRBV30 and TRBJ1-1; tentatively, D is TRBD1 (6 bases). The CDR3 spans 16 residues. V lost 1 base and J 3 bases, leaving 18 bases between the germline ends. From germline, CDR1 is GTSNPN and CDR2 SVGIG (reference sequence). Written as DNA, the CDR3 is TGTGCCTGGAGTGGTTTCAGGGGTGGCGATGACACTGAAGCTTTCTTT. Translating gives CAWSGFRGGDDTEAFF.

The rearrangement links TRBV5-1 to TRBJ1-2; D gene ambiguous. There are 13 residues in the CDR3. The V gene's germline CDR1 is SGHRS and CDR2 YFSETQ. V was trimmed by 4 bases and J by 6 bases, leaving 13 bases between them. This CDR3 is CASSALDTDGYTF. CDR3 sequence (DNA): TGCGCCAGCAGCGCACTAGACACCGATGGCTACACCTTC.

The CDR3 DNA follows: TGTGCCAGCAGTTCCAGGGGCCTCGTGGAGACCCAGTACTTC. Translating gives CASSSRGLVETQYF. The chain carries TRBV6-5 and TRBJ2-5; TRBD1 is a possible D gene (6 bases). This CDR3 is 14 amino acids long. CDR1 and CDR2 from the germline V gene are MNHEY and SVGAGI. V was shortened by 4 bases and J by 5 bases, with 14 bases between the two germline ends.

The chain uses TRBV6-4 and TRBJ2-1, with a weak D call TRBD1 (6 bases). V lost 0 bases and J lost 3, with 12 bases in between. The CDR3 loop spans 16 amino acids. Germline CDR1 reads MRHNA; CDR2 reads SNTAGT. The DNA for the CDR3 is TGTGCCAGCAGTGACTCGAGGGGGACGAGCTACAATGAGCAGTTCTTC. Translating it yields CASSDSRGTSYNEQFF.

This clone was picked up a small number of times. The chain is built from TRBV7-8 and TRBJ1-2, with TRBD1 as a possible D gene (5 bases). V lost 3 bases and J 3 bases, leaving 14 bases between the germline ends. The CDR3 totals 15 residues. CDR1 is SGHVS and CDR2 is FQNEAQ in the germline V gene. The CDR3 region has the DNA TGTGCCAGCAGCTTCCGGGGGAAGCAGGACTATGGCTACACCTTC. Translated, it gives CASSFRGKQDYGYTF.

In this sample, this clone turned up once. The rearrangement links TRBV21-1 to TRBJ1-5; the D call of TRBD1 is as the table states it, not checked on the DNA. TRBV21-1 constitutes a pseudogene. The CDR3 contains 15 residues. The CDR3 region is CASIMAETGDQPQHF. CDR3 DNA: TGTGCCAGCATCATGGCAGAGACAGGGGATCAGCCCCAGCATTTT.

The V and J genes are TRBV5-1 and TRBJ1-3; D gene uncertain. Germline V gene lookup returns CDR1 SGHRS and CDR2 YFSETQ. The V end lost 0 bases, the J end lost 4 bases, and 17 bases lay between the germline ends. The CDR3 covers 17 residues. CDR3 nucleotides: TGCGCCAGCAGCTTGGGGGATCCGGGAACGTCGGGAAACACCATATATTTT. Amino acids: CASSLGDPGTSGNTIYF.

The chain couples TRBV7-2 to TRBJ1-4; possibly TRBD1 for D (5 bases). The germline gives CDR1 SGHTA, CDR2 FQGNSA. The CDR3 sequence is 15 residues long. V lost 1 base and J lost 4, with 10 bases in between. CDR3 DNA: TGTGCCAGCAGCTTAGTTCGACAGTTTAATGAAAAACTGTTTTTT. Protein sequence: CASSLVRQFNEKLFF.

This clone has a handful of counts. The rearrangement links TRBV29-1 to TRBJ2-4; D is perhaps TRBD2 (6 bases). CDR3 length: 13 residues. Germline V gene sequence: CDR1 SQVTM, CDR2 ANQGSEA. V was shortened by 7 bases and J by 6 bases, with 16 bases between the two germline ends. The CDR3 DNA is TGCAGCGCCCTGCATCGGGAGATAAACATTCAGTACTTC. Protein: CSALHREINIQYF.

This chain uses TRBV29-1 with TRBJ2-7; TRBD1 aligns across 10 bases. The V and J ends lost 5 bases and 3 bases, in that order; junction bases with no gene match: 4. Germline-derived CDR1 and CDR2 are SQVTM and ANQGSEA. This CDR3 contains 13 residues. The CDR3: CSVPGQGIYEQYF. CDR3 DNA: TGCAGCGTTCCGGGACAGGGGATCTACGAGCAGTACTTC.

V is TRBV24-1 and J is TRBJ1-1; 10 nucleotides align to TRBD1. Per germline, CDR1 KGHDR and CDR2 SFDVKD. The CDR3 has 17 residues. V gave up 2 bases and J gave up 1 base; unmatched junction bases: 6. The CDR3 DNA sequence: TGTGCCACCAGTGATTCGAGGACAGGGGGATCGAACACTGAAGCTTTCTTT. Translated: CATSDSRTGGSNTEAFF.

The chain is built from TRBV24-1 and TRBJ2-7; 9 bases map to TRBD1. This CDR3 is 13 amino acids long. V was pared by 5 bases and J by 5 bases, with 3 bases of the junction left unmatched. Germline loops: CDR1 KGHDR, CDR2 SFDVKD. The CDR3 protein is CATSARTGDEQYF. In nucleotides, the CDR3 is TGTGCCACCAGTGCCCGGACAGGGGACGAGCAGTACTTC.

This clone was counted only a few times. V and J are TRBV28 and TRBJ2-7; D is perhaps TRBD1 (5 bases). The V end was cut by 1 base, the J end by 5 bases, with 12 bases between. The CDR3 extends over 14 amino acids. The germline V gene has CDR1 MDHEN and CDR2 SYDVKM. CDR3 sequence: CASSLYQGPDEQYF. For the CDR3, the DNA is TGTGCCAGCAGTTTATATCAGGGTCCGGACGAGCAGTACTTC.

As for this clone: Other DNA sequences in this sample translate to the same CDR3. The rearrangement uses TRBV3-1 (or the pseudogene TRBV3-2) and TRBJ2-1, with a weak D call TRBD1 (5 bases). V lost 0 bases and J lost 7, with 7 bases in between. The CDR3 covers 13 residues. The germline V gene has CDR1 LGHDT and CDR2 YNNKEL (reference sequence). The CDR3 nucleotides read TGTGCCAGCAGCCAAGAGGGGCGTAATGAGCAGTTCTTC. It yields the protein CASSQEGRNEQFF.